The 13 T cell receptor beta chains below come from one sample, sequenced in a study of blood T cell repertoires in COVID-19 (dated by TCRdb to 2018 to 2020). Libraries were constructed by the immunoSEQ multiplex PCR assay. Here the immuneACCESS table is served through TCRdb, limited to in-frame sequences with V and J called. Missing clones are a known gap in these copies; in checked studies unresolved V genes cover under half, and the rest lacks a known reason. Counted in this sample were some 280,000 clones; around nine tenths of them appeared once. Clones ranked in the top ten supply approximately 12% of the sample. The sequenced sample was peripheral blood. The receptors were sampled from a woman aged 55-75 years with acute or convalescent COVID-19.

CDR3 sequence (DNA): TGTGCCTGGAGTGTACATAGCGGGAGCTTTGAGCAGTTCTTC. It translates to CAWSVHSGSFEQFF. The J gene is TRBJ2-1, the V gene TRBV30; the match to TRBD2 covers 9 bases. The CDR3 has 14 residues. The germline V gene encodes CDR1 GTSNPN and CDR2 SVGIG (reference sequence). The V gene end was trimmed by 0 bases and the J gene end by 9 bases; junction bases not matched to a gene: 6.

The gene calls are TRBV5-1 and TRBJ2-5; a possible D gene is TRBD2 (5 bases). The CDR3 runs 14 residues. In germline, CDR1 is SGHRS, CDR2 YFSETQ. V lost 1 base and J lost 2, with 9 bases in between. Here the CDR3 reads CASSLKPGQETQYF. CDR3 in DNA: TGCGCCAGCAGCTTGAAGCCGGGACAAGAGACCCAGTACTTC.

The V gene is TRBV7-8, the J gene TRBJ1-5; D call uncertain. V lost 1 base to trimming and J lost 4 bases, with 8 bases between them. Germline CDR1 SGHVS, CDR2 FQNEAQ. This CDR3 spans 14 amino acids. The CDR3 protein is CASSLDPANQPQHF. The CDR3 region has the DNA TGTGCCAGCAGCTTAGACCCCGCGAATCAGCCCCAGCATTTT.

This chain's CDR3 is CSVALGSSEKLFF. In DNA form, the CDR3 reads TGCAGCGTTGCGTTGGGGAGTAGCGAAAAACTGTTTTTT. This rearrangement joins TRBV29-1 to TRBJ1-4; D is undetermined. The CDR3 runs to 13 residues. V dropped 4 bases and J dropped 8 bases, with 14 bases sitting between them. The germline V gene has CDR1 SQVTM and CDR2 ANQGSEA.

The chain has TRBV5-5 and TRBJ1-1; D gene ambiguous. V lost 0 bases and J 6 bases, leaving 18 bases between the germline ends. The V gene's germline CDR1 is SGHKS and CDR2 YYEKEE (reference sequence). There are 16 residues in the CDR3. CDR3 bases: TGTGCCAGCAGCTTGGGGTACACCGTGCAATTTGCTGAAGCTTTCTTT. This gives the protein CASSLGYTVQFAEAFF.

The rearrangement uses TRBV5-4 and TRBJ1-6; a possible D gene is TRBD1 (5 bases). The CDR3 consists of 17 residues. With 7 bases removed from V and 2 bases from J, the gap between germline ends came to 19 bases. Germline lookup yields CDR1 SGHNT and CDR2 YYREEE (reference sequence). The CDR3, as DNA: TGTGCCAGCGGCCCCGGGGGGGGGAGAACCTATAATTCACCCCTCCACTTT. Its translation is CASGPGGGRTYNSPLHF.

This chain links TRBV29-1 with TRBJ1-1, with a tentative D call TRBD1 (5 bases). The CDR3 is 13 residues long. Germline assignment: CDR1 SQVTM and CDR2 ANQGSEA. Trimming shortened V by 7 bases and J by 1 base, and 13 bases separated the two germline ends. CDR3 sequence: CSANIGANTEAFF. CDR3 nucleotides: TGCAGCGCGAACATAGGGGCGAACACTGAAGCTTTCTTT.

This clone was counted between two and nine times. CDR3 sequence reads: CASSPGTSGRSSYNEQFF. DNA for the CDR3: TGTGCCAGCAGCCCCGGGACTAGCGGGAGAAGCTCCTACAATGAGCAGTTCTTC. The V and J genes are TRBV7-6 and TRBJ2-1, with 14 bases matching TRBD2. The CDR3 is 18 residues long. V shed 5 bases, J shed 0 bases, and the junction held 6 bases outside the gene matches. Germline CDR1 and CDR2: SGHVS and FNYEAQ.

This chain links TRBV19 with TRBJ2-7; D perhaps matches TRBD2 (6 bases). Deletions cut 4 bases from V and 1 base from J, with 11 bases between. CDR1 is LNHDA, CDR2 SQIVND, per germline (reference sequence). The CDR3 totals 14 residues. The CDR3 region is CASSRAGLSYEQYF. For the CDR3, the DNA is TGTGCCAGTAGTAGAGCGGGCCTGTCCTACGAGCAGTACTTC.

The V call is TRBV12-5, the J call TRBJ1-1; a weak D match, TRBD1 (5 bases). Trimming left V 0 bases short and J 1 base short, with 12 bases between. The CDR3 has 16 amino acids. The germline V gene encodes CDR1 LGHNT and CDR2 FRNRAP. This CDR3 reads CASGLVRGVTNTEAFF. The CDR3 bases are TGTGCTAGTGGTTTGGTCCGGGGGGTAACGAACACTGAAGCTTTCTTT. Full variable domain (outside the CDR3, taken from reference TRBV12-5 and TRBJ1-1): DARVTQTPRHKVTEMGQEVTMRCQPILGHNTVFWYRQTMMQGLELLAYFRNRAPLDDSGMPKDRFSAEMPDATLATLKIQPSEPRDSAVYFCASGLVRGVTNTEAFFGQGTRLTVV.

The chain employs TRBV7-3 and TRBJ2-1, with TRBD2 matching over 11 bases. Germline CDR1 reads SGHTA; CDR2 reads FQGTGA. This CDR3 is 16 amino acids long. V lost 2 bases to trimming and J lost 4 bases; unmatched junction nucleotides: 4. The CDR3 nucleotides read TGTGCCAGCAGCTTAGTGACTAGCGGGGTGTACAATGAGCAGTTCTTC. This sequence encodes CASSLVTSGVYNEQFF. Full variable domain (rest looked up from reference TRBV7-3 and TRBJ2-1): GAGVSQTPSNKVTEKGKYVELRCDPISGHTALYWYRQSLGQGPEFLIYFQGTGAADDSGLPNDRFFAVRPEGSVSTLKIQRTERGDSAVYLCASSLVTSGVYNEQFFGPGTRLTVL.

J is TRBJ2-3 and V is TRBV6-1; possible D gene TRBD2, 5 bases. V was pared by 5 bases and J by 8 bases, with 17 bases between. CDR1 is MNHNS, CDR2 SASEGT, per germline. The CDR3 totals 14 residues. CDR3 in amino acids: CASSLGLPPGTQYF. Written as DNA, the CDR3 is TGTGCCAGCAGTTTAGGACTTCCCCCGGGTACGCAGTATTTT.

The chain has TRBV5-4 and TRBJ2-5; 10 nucleotides match TRBD2. Trimming removed 1 base from V and 3 bases from J; junction bases left unmatched: 6. The CDR3 sequence is 16 residues long. Germline-derived CDR1 and CDR2 are SGHNT and YYREEE (reference sequence). The chain's CDR3 is CASSLPGSGGKETQYF. As DNA, the CDR3 is TGTGCCAGCAGCTTGCCGGGTAGCGGGGGGAAAGAGACCCAGTACTTC.